The T cell receptor beta chain under discussion was sequenced for a study of cytomegalovirus exposure and HLA in healthy donors listed by TCRdb under 2017. In terms of the full investigation: According to an earlier analysis of 587 of the donors, 150 million to 200 million T cells yielded roughly 110 million unique TCR beta sequences and approximately 300 Gb of sequence data. Roughly 300 gigabases of sequencing data and roughly 90 million unique TCR sequences were included in an early release covering over 600 HLA-typed donors. Among the roughly 370 genotyped donors, about 83% belonged to the genetic ancestry cluster associated with self-reported Caucasian donors. The study was designed to test whether signatures of past pathogen exposure could be identified by cataloging public T cell receptors. The T cell repertoires of some 700 subjects were profiled by immunosequencing and related to cytomegalovirus serostatus. A separate validation cohort of roughly 120 different subjects was used in addition to the approximately 700-subject first cohort. High-throughput TCR immunosequencing, statistical association of individual TCRs with disease status, and machine learning were combined to predict cytomegalovirus infection status. A later analysis re-analyzed previously published TCR beta repertoires from approximately 700 donors and added high-resolution HLA genotyping to study TCR occurrence patterns. In the later analysis, no new phenotypic data were used to find candidate immune exposures; instead, reliance was placed on TCR beta sequences and their occurrence across donors. An earlier analysis of 500 to 750 of the donors applied high-throughput TCR beta sequencing to assess whether each TCR beta V gene segment acted as functional or pseudogenic. Alongside the repertoire data, information on donor age, sex, ethnicity and CMV serostatus was compiled. In a later genetic analysis, genome-wide SNP genotypes for about 55% of the 666 donors were used, and that subset was treated as a discovery cohort. All discovery cohort repertoires had been generated on a single sequencing platform. HLA typing covered class I and class II loci at four-digit resolution. Typing coverage differed by locus: A, B, C, DRB1 and DQB1 were typed in about 620-630 donors, DQA1 in 500 to 550, DPA1 in over 600, and DPB1 in roughly 470. Four or five DR-DQ haplotypes were handled as single units for association and clustering, since linkage in the cohort was strong. On average, about 200,000 unique TCR beta nucleotide sequences were sequenced per donor among more than 350 genotyped donors of the cohort, with approximately 18% of those sequences being non-productive.

Library preparation was by the immunoSEQ multiplex PCR assay. A mixture of 60 forward primers for TCR Vbeta segments and 13 reverse primers for TCR Jbeta segments was used in the multiplex PCR. Amplification of the CDR3 region of rearranged TCR beta genes was performed with a multiplex PCR assay on genomic DNA. Amplified TCR beta libraries were sequenced as 87-base-pair reads on the Illumina HiSeq System. Under the source paper's analysis protocol: In a later analysis, some 80 million unique TCR beta chains were counted across the roughly 670 repertoires, and roughly 10 million of these chains were shared by at least two donors. Raw reads were error-corrected and collapsed into unique sequences by a nearest-neighbor algorithm in which closely related sequences were merged to remove PCR and sequencing errors. To assign V, D and J gene segments, CDR3 sequences were aligned to IMGT reference sequences. For a sequence to be retained, a match of at least six nucleotides was required to both a V gene segment and a J gene segment. Rearrangements were called productive when the CDR3 lacked stop codons and stayed in frame with V and J; all others were non-productive. CDR3 was defined by IMGT convention, running from the second conserved V-encoded cysteine to the conserved J-encoded phenylalanine. The earlier analysis of 500 to 650 of the donors excluded any sequence lacking an unambiguous match to a single V gene segment. In an earlier analysis of 587 of the donors, a V segment was called functional when productive rearrangements were above 56.7%, and segregating when the standard deviation between donors exceeded 5%. To diagnose cytomegalovirus status from the catalog of TCR beta chain sequences, a statistical classification framework was built. A later analysis assigned V and J genes by comparing TCR nucleotide sequences with IMGT/GENE-DB human TR gene sequences. Using the TCRdist pipeline, a later analysis assigned CDR3 sequences along with most-parsimonious VDJ recombination scenarios. In a later analysis, each TCR beta chain was defined by its CDR3 amino acid sequence together with its V-gene family, and reads without a unique V-gene family were excluded. A later analysis removed 592 highly shared, low-generation-probability nucleotide sequences to deal with suspected cross-contamination and a sequencing artifact. In a later analysis, a clonal expansion index was calculated for each public chain from normalized within-repertoire ranks of inferred template counts. A later analysis computed generation probabilities with a VDJ recombination model fitted to out-of-frame rearrangements, and checked the results against IGoR. A later analysis scored TCR-TCR, TCR-HLA and TCR-CMV co-occurrence with hypergeometric tests, applying a repertoire-size bias correction to TCR pairs. False discovery rates were estimated in a later analysis by permuting HLA or CMV assignments 20 times. In a later analysis, co-occurring TCRs were grouped using DBSCAN, and TCRdist sequence similarity was added for clustering within HLA-allele-positive subsets. Co-occurrence clustering excluded repertoires with fewer than 30,000 or more than 120,000 public chains, plus five with anomalous nucleotide sharing. Held by TCRdb, this immuneACCESS table contains in-frame sequences only and omits some clones. Under half of the omission traces to an unresolved V gene where checked; the cause of the rest is unknown. V and J calls and clone size are as listed in that table; D and trimming were resolved from the DNA. The sample contains approximately 120,000 clones, 65% to 80% of them found a single time. The top ten clones comprise less than 15% of the sample.

Overall study outcomes, separate from this receptor: CMV serostatus was the only immune exposure information available for the cohort. This cohort had only TCR beta chains sequenced, and the lack of alpha or paired-chain data limited which features could be detected. The study gave a list of around 170 TCR beta chains associated with cytomegalovirus. Approximately 16 rarely observed V segments, including chromosome 9 orphons, were excluded from the earlier analysis of almost 600 of the donors because counts were too low. In a later analysis, several top co-occurrence clusters were reported to appear linked to parvovirus B19, influenza, CMV and Epstein-Barr virus. Some IMGT-functional V segments, including TRBV6-2 and TRBV6-3, could not be told apart with the 87-base-pair reads, so those segments were excluded. Presence/absence analyses assumed roughly uniform sequencing depth across donors, an assumption that may not hold. A further reported finding was that TCR beta sequences accurately predicted the HLA-A and HLA-B alleles for most subjects in the first cohort. In a later analysis, some 18,000 TCR beta sequences were associated with specific HLA alleles at a false discovery rate of 0.05. Compared with equally common non-associated chains, HLA-associated TCR beta chains in a later analysis were more clonally expanded and had lower generation probabilities. In vitro tests confirmed that a few of the cytomegalovirus-associated TCR beta chains recognize cytomegalovirus antigens. In a later analysis, most CMV-associated TCR beta chains were found to appear HLA-restricted, with HLA associations seemingly driven largely by CMV exposure. The sequencing pipeline was judged likely to have produced a cluster of highly shared sequence variants as a technical artifact. An earlier analysis of approximately 500 of the donors showed that most TCR beta V segments appeared in productive rearrangements either about 90% or about 30% of the time, which broadly matched IMGT annotations. Cytomegalovirus status was reported to be diagnosed by the classifier with high specificity and sensitivity in both the original and validation cohorts. When HLA alleles, especially DR and DQ, strongly co-occurred, TCR associations were difficult to assign to individual alleles. HLA typing was unavailable for some donors at each locus, so association tests used only the typed subset. Correlated functional status among segregating V segments might be attributable to linkage disequilibrium, but an unknown experimental factor could not be ruled out. While some public TCRs were present in many individuals, most TCR sequences turned up only very rarely across donors. In a later analysis, the rate of TCR association differed among HLA loci, with DRB1 alleles having the most associated TCRs and HLA-C alleles having the fewest. An association between a missense DCLRE1C variant and V-gene and J-gene trimming of TCR beta chains was found in a later genetic analysis and replicated in an independent cohort. Compared with the approximately 600-donor mean, donors in an Asian-associated ancestry cluster had fewer N-insertions in productive TCRs, according to a later genetic analysis. It was suggested by the authors that the approach could potentially be generalized to other disease states and immunological phenotypes.

Its CDR3 holds 14 amino acids, cysteine through phenylalanine. Only CDR3 DNA is held: 42 bases, read in frame from base 1. CDR1 and CDR2 are drawn from the germline V gene (reference sequence): LNHDA, SQIVND. V is clipped by 2 bases and J by 1 base, and the sequence between their germline boundaries is 9 bases long. As for this clone: No antigen is known for it. Base qualities were left out, and no much larger clone turns up one base away.

The cohort consisted of approximately 690 healthy bone marrow donors. Cohort members were all nominally healthy when sampled, although unrecorded immune exposures were likely present. The donor tested CMV seropositive and was one of the 289 seropositive cohort members. A peripheral blood sample was collected from each donor, and TCR beta sequencing was performed on peripheral blood mononuclear cells. Genomic DNA was extracted from the blood cell samples with the Qiagen DNeasy Blood Extraction Kit. The clonotype comes from a woman in her sixties in good health and CMV-seropositive. The chain is assembled from TRBV19 and TRBJ2-7; the D gene assignment is ambiguous. Sequenced material: PBMCs. The CDR3 loop reads CASSIKAGSYEQYF. The DNA is as follows: TGTGCCAGTAGTATAAAAGCAGGTTCCTACGAGCAGTACTTC. Here the CDR3 is joined to the reference TRBV19 and TRBJ2-7 genes, and the full variable domain is: DGGITQSPKYLFRKEGQNVTLSCEQNLNHDAMYWYRQDPGQGLRLIYYSQIVNDFQKGDIAEGYSVSREKKESFPLTVTSAQKNPTAFYLCASSIKAGSYEQYFGPGTRLTVT.